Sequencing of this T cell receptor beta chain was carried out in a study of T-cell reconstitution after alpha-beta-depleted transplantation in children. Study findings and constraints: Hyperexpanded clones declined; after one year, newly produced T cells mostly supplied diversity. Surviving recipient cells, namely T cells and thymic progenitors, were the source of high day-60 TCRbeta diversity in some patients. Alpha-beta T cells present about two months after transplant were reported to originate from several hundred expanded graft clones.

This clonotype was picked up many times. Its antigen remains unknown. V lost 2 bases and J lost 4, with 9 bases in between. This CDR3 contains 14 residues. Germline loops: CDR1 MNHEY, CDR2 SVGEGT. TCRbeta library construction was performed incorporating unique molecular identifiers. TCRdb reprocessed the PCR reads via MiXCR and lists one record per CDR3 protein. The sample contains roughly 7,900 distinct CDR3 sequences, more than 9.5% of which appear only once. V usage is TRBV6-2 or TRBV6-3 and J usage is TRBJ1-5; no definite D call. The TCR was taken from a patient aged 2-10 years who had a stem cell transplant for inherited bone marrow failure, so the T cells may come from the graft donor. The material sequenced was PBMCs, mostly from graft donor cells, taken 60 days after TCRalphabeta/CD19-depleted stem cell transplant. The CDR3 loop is CASSYVGRNQPQHF. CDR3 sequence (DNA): TGTGCCAGCAGTTACGTCGGGAGAAATCAGCCCCAGCATTTT.